A selection of T cell receptor beta chains follows, all from one sample in a study of post-analysis software for immune sequencing data. TCRdb passed the PCR reads through MiXCR, listing each CDR3 protein once. This sample yields fewer than 550,000 distinct CDR3 sequences, of which less than 40% are seen a single time; about 5.6% belongs to the top ten. The sequenced material came from blood. These receptors were taken from a girl aged 2-17 years with multiple sclerosis. Each CDR3 is given with its conserved first and last residue. The order of the fields is D gene, clone size, V gene, J gene, CDR3 DNA, CDR3 protein. A D gene is named only where the DNA matches it firmly. Size values are once, few and many counts, or a class for expanded clones, and some rows have none.

D gene: TRBD2; clone size: NA; V gene: TRBV5-1; J gene: TRBJ2-3; CDR3 DNA: TGCGCCAGCAACTTACTAACTAGCGGGGGGATCACAGATACGCAGTATTTT; CDR3 protein: CASNLLTSGGITDTQYF
D gene: NA; clone size: NA; V gene: TRBV5-1; J gene: TRBJ1-5; CDR3 DNA: TGCGCCAGCAGCCCTACAGGGATGGATCAGTCCCAGCATTTT; CDR3 protein: CASSPTGMDQSQHF
D gene: NA; clone size: few; V gene: TRBV29-1; J gene: TRBJ2-3; CDR3 DNA: TGCAGCGTTGAAGATGGGGGGACAGATACGCAGTATTTT; CDR3 protein: CSVEDGGTDTQYF
D gene: TRBD1; clone size: NA; V gene: TRBV6-5; J gene: TRBJ1-2; CDR3 DNA: TGTGCCAGCAGTTACTCGACAGGGTATGGCTACACCTTC; CDR3 protein: CASSYSTGYGYTF
D gene: NA; clone size: NA; V gene: TRBV2; J gene: TRBJ2-7; CDR3 DNA: TGTGCCAGCAGTGAAGCGGGGGGGCGGGTCGAGCAGTACTTC; CDR3 protein: CASSEAGGRVEQYF
D gene: TRBD2; clone size: NA; V gene: TRBV29-1; J gene: TRBJ2-3; CDR3 DNA: TGCAGCGCCAGGACTAGCGGGGGGGATACGCAGTATTTT; CDR3 protein: CSARTSGGDTQYF
D gene: NA; clone size: few; V gene: TRBV24-1; J gene: TRBJ1-2; CDR3 DNA: TGTGCCACCAGTGATCGAGAATTGAGGGGCTACACCTTC; CDR3 protein: CATSDRELRGYTF
D gene: NA; clone size: NA; V gene: TRBV20-1; J gene: TRBJ1-5; CDR3 DNA: TGCAGTGCTAAAACAGGGAGCAATCAGCCCCAGCATTTT; CDR3 protein: CSAKTGSNQPQHF
D gene: TRBD2; clone size: NA; V gene: TRBV12-3/TRBV12-4; J gene: TRBJ2-5; CDR3 DNA: TGTGCCAGCAACCCCTTCGGACTAGCGGGGGACCAAGAGACCCAGTACTTC; CDR3 protein: CASNPFGLAGDQETQYF
D gene: TRBD1; clone size: few; V gene: TRBV29-1; J gene: TRBJ1-1; CDR3 DNA: TGCAGCGCTCGACAGGGAGGTGAAGCTTTCTTT; CDR3 protein: CSARQGGEAFF
D gene: NA; clone size: NA; V gene: TRBV5-1; J gene: TRBJ2-5; CDR3 DNA: TGCGCCAGCAGCTTGAACGGTCGCCAGGGGGAGACCCAGTACTTC; CDR3 protein: CASSLNGRQGETQYF
D gene: TRBD1; clone size: NA; V gene: TRBV5-1; J gene: TRBJ2-7; CDR3 DNA: TGCGCCAGCAGCTTGGTCAACGGACAGGGAACACACGAGCAGTACTTC; CDR3 protein: CASSLVNGQGTHEQYF
D gene: NA; clone size: once; V gene: TRBV29-1; J gene: TRBJ2-7; CDR3 DNA: TGCAGCGTTGTGCGGCCGACAGGTCCCTACGAGCAGTACTTC; CDR3 protein: CSVVRPTGPYEQYF
D gene: TRBD1; clone size: NA; V gene: TRBV7-9; J gene: TRBJ2-5; CDR3 DNA: TGTGCCAGCAGCGGTACAGGGGGATACCAAGAGACCCAGTACTTC; CDR3 protein: CASSGTGGYQETQYF
D gene: NA; clone size: NA; V gene: TRBV5-1; J gene: TRBJ2-7; CDR3 DNA: TGCGCCAGCAGCCATGATTACACTCTGACTCGGGAGCAGTACTTC; CDR3 protein: CASSHDYTLTREQYF
D gene: TRBD2; clone size: NA; V gene: TRBV5-6; J gene: TRBJ2-3; CDR3 DNA: TGTGCCAGCAGAACTAGCGCCGATACGCAGTATTTT; CDR3 protein: CASRTSADTQYF
D gene: TRBD1; clone size: NA; V gene: TRBV9; J gene: TRBJ1-1; CDR3 DNA: TGTGCCACCCAGGGGGCATGGAACACTGAAGCTTTCTTT; CDR3 protein: CATQGAWNTEAFF
D gene: NA; clone size: many; V gene: TRBV24-1; J gene: TRBJ2-1; CDR3 DNA: TGTGCCACCAGTCATGGCCGCCCGCGGGCCAATGAGCAGTTCTTC; CDR3 protein: CATSHGRPRANEQFF
D gene: TRBD1; clone size: NA; V gene: TRBV7-8; J gene: TRBJ1-1; CDR3 DNA: TGTGCCAGCAGCACTCAGGGGGCCGCTGTTGAAGCTTTCTTT; CDR3 protein: CASSTQGAAVEAFF
D gene: NA; clone size: few; V gene: TRBV7-6; J gene: TRBJ1-1; CDR3 DNA: TGTGCCAGCAGCTTAGATCGGACGGGGAACACTGAAGCTTTCTTT; CDR3 protein: CASSLDRTGNTEAFF
D gene: TRBD1; clone size: NA; V gene: TRBV5-1; J gene: TRBJ2-3; CDR3 DNA: TGCGCCAGCAGCACCCGACAGGGACATACGCAGTATTTT; CDR3 protein: CASSTRQGHTQYF
D gene: TRBD1; clone size: few; V gene: TRBV29-1; J gene: TRBJ1-6; CDR3 DNA: TGCAGCGTTGGGACAGGGGATTCACCCCTCCACTTT; CDR3 protein: CSVGTGDSPLHF
D gene: TRBD2; clone size: few; V gene: TRBV28; J gene: TRBJ2-1; CDR3 DNA: TGTGCCAGCAGTCCCCTACTAGCGGGGTCCTACAATGAGCAGTTCTTC; CDR3 protein: CASSPLLAGSYNEQFF
D gene: NA; clone size: NA; V gene: TRBV15; J gene: TRBJ2-5; CDR3 DNA: TGTGCCACCAGCAGAGGCGGCGGAAACCAAGAGACCCAGTACTTC; CDR3 protein: CATSRGGGNQETQYF
D gene: TRBD1; clone size: few; V gene: TRBV28; J gene: TRBJ2-5; CDR3 DNA: TGTGCCAGCAGTTTACGGGACAGGGCCCTCCGAGAGACCCAGTACTTC; CDR3 protein: CASSLRDRALRETQYF
D gene: TRBD2; clone size: NA; V gene: TRBV6-1; J gene: TRBJ2-3; CDR3 DNA: TGTGCCAGCAGTCCCAGGGGGCTAGCGGGGGTCACAGATGCGCAGTATTTT; CDR3 protein: CASSPRGLAGVTDAQYF
D gene: NA; clone size: NA; V gene: TRBV24-1; J gene: TRBJ1-1; CDR3 DNA: TGTGCCACCAGTGATGACGGGCTGAACACTGAAGCTTTCTTT; CDR3 protein: CATSDDGLNTEAFF
D gene: NA; clone size: few; V gene: TRBV20-1; J gene: TRBJ2-5; CDR3 DNA: TGCAGTGCCAGTCGTGAGGGGCCCCAGACCCAGTACTTC; CDR3 protein: CSASREGPQTQYF
D gene: TRBD1; clone size: NA; V gene: TRBV3-1; J gene: TRBJ2-2; CDR3 DNA: TGTGCCAGCAGGGAACAGGGGACCGGGGAGCTGTTTTTT; CDR3 protein: CASREQGTGELFF
D gene: NA; clone size: few; V gene: TRBV4-2; J gene: TRBJ1-4; CDR3 DNA: TGTGCCAGCAGCCCGCACAGAAATGCTGAAAAACTGTTTTTT; CDR3 protein: CASSPHRNAEKLFF
D gene: TRBD2; clone size: few; V gene: TRBV9; J gene: TRBJ2-3; CDR3 DNA: TGTGCCAGCAGCGTAGCTACTAGCGGGTTGGCAGATACGCAGTATTTT; CDR3 protein: CASSVATSGLADTQYF
D gene: TRBD1; clone size: few; V gene: TRBV20-1; J gene: TRBJ2-2; CDR3 DNA: TGCAGTGCTAGGACAGGGAGGAACACCGGGGAGCTGTTTTTT; CDR3 protein: CSARTGRNTGELFF
D gene: TRBD2; clone size: NA; V gene: TRBV12-5; J gene: TRBJ2-1; CDR3 DNA: TGTGCTAGTGGTTTCTCGGGGGGTAATGAGCAGTTCTTC; CDR3 protein: CASGFSGGNEQFF
D gene: TRBD2; clone size: few; V gene: TRBV5-1; J gene: TRBJ2-1; CDR3 DNA: TGCGCCAGCAGCTTGCGATCCGGCGGGGGAGGCTTCATCGATGAGCAGTTCTTC; CDR3 protein: CASSLRSGGGGFIDEQFF
D gene: NA; clone size: NA; V gene: TRBV10-3; J gene: TRBJ1-5; CDR3 DNA: TGTGCCCTCAGTGAGAAGGTCGCGGTGGGTCAGCCCCAGCATTTT; CDR3 protein: CALSEKVAVGQPQHF
D gene: TRBD1; clone size: few; V gene: TRBV20-1; J gene: TRBJ2-1; CDR3 DNA: TGCAGTGCTGGAGCCGACGCCGGGACAGGGGGCGTTGAGCAGTTCTTC; CDR3 protein: CSAGADAGTGGVEQFF
D gene: NA; clone size: NA; V gene: TRBV6-5; J gene: TRBJ2-1; CDR3 DNA: TGTGCCAGCAGTAGACAGGCGACCTACAATGAGCAGTTCTTC; CDR3 protein: CASSRQATYNEQFF
D gene: NA; clone size: NA; V gene: TRBV7-9; J gene: TRBJ1-1; CDR3 DNA: TGTGCCAGCACCATGGGGGGGACATTGAACACTGAAGCTTTCTTT; CDR3 protein: CASTMGGTLNTEAFF
D gene: NA; clone size: few; V gene: TRBV4-1; J gene: TRBJ1-2; CDR3 DNA: TGCGCCAGCAGCCAAGATATGCCTTTCTATGGCTACACCTTC; CDR3 protein: CASSQDMPFYGYTF
D gene: TRBD2; clone size: NA; V gene: TRBV5-1; J gene: TRBJ2-3; CDR3 DNA: TGCGCCAGCAGCTTGTCGCGGGGGGGCACAGATACGCAGTATTTT; CDR3 protein: CASSLSRGGTDTQYF
D gene: NA; clone size: few; V gene: TRBV6-5; J gene: TRBJ1-6; CDR3 DNA: TGTGCCAGCAGTTACTCTTGGGTATCACCCCTCCACTTT; CDR3 protein: CASSYSWVSPLHF
D gene: NA; clone size: few; V gene: TRBV2; J gene: TRBJ1-2; CDR3 DNA: TGTGCCAGCAGTGAAGCGTCGGGAAAGCTTCTTGGCTACACCTTC; CDR3 protein: CASSEASGKLLGYTF